The 29 T cell receptor beta chains reported below all come from one sample, sequenced in a study of response to subunit inactivated influenza vaccine. MiXCR, applied by TCRdb to the RT-PCR reads, yields one record per CDR3 protein. This table holds some 850,000 distinct CDR3 sequences, about 18% found once. Sequenced here: PBMCs from blood, sampled 5 to 6 days after vaccination. These receptors all come from a man aged 50 to 60 who received an inactivated influenza vaccine.

This clonotype was counted ten times or more. V is TRBV28 and J is TRBJ2-1, with D possibly being TRBD1 (6 bases). CDR1 MDHEN and CDR2 SYDVKM come from the germline V gene. The CDR3 is 15 residues long. V gave up 6 bases and J gave up 3 bases, with 15 bases separating them. For the CDR3, the DNA is TGTGCCAGCAGCAGGGACACCGAAGTCTACAATGAGCAGTTCTTC. Residues: CASSRDTEVYNEQFF.

The chain couples TRBV29-1 to TRBJ2-3; D possibly corresponds to TRBD2 (7 bases). The germline V gene encodes CDR1 SQVTM and CDR2 ANQGSEA. Trimming pared 7 bases from V and 3 bases from J, leaving 17 bases between. The CDR3 runs 14 residues. CDR3 protein: CSALRGGGTDTQYF. In DNA form, the CDR3 reads TGCAGCGCCCTTAGGGGGGGGGGAACAGATACGCAGTATTTT.

This clonotype was seen only a few times. The CDR3 loop reads CASSYLLAWGTDGTDTQYF. For the CDR3, the DNA is TGTGCCAGCAGCTATCTACTAGCGTGGGGTACAGATGGGACAGATACGCAGTATTTT. The chain has TRBV11-1 and TRBJ2-3; 7 bases match TRBD2. CDR1 is SGHAT, CDR2 FQDESV, per germline (reference sequence). With 4 bases clipped from V and 3 bases from J, the junction kept 19 bases outside the gene matches. The CDR3 length is 19 residues.

This clonotype was seen a few times. The chain joins TRBV24-1 to TRBJ2-2; D is undetermined. This CDR3 is built from 12 residues. V lost 8 bases and J lost 7, with 10 bases in between. Germline CDR1 reads KGHDR; CDR2 reads SFDVKD. The CDR3 sequence is CATTTLGGELFF. CDR3 DNA: TGTGCCACCACTACCTTAGGCGGGGAGCTGTTTTTT.

This clonotype showed up just a few times. The chain has TRBV28 and TRBJ2-1, with TRBD2 identical over 9 bases. This CDR3 is 15 amino acids long. Germline V CDR1 and CDR2: MDHEN, SYDVKM. With V trimmed by 5 bases and J by 7 bases, 9 bases remained unmatched. The CDR3 nucleotides are TGTGCCAGCAGTGAAAATAGCGGGAGTCGGAATGAGCAGTTCTTC. This sequence encodes CASSENSGSRNEQFF.

V is TRBV20-1 and J is TRBJ1-5; no firm D call. Germline lookup yields CDR1 DFQATT and CDR2 SNEGSKA (reference sequence). The CDR3 sequence is 16 residues long. V was trimmed by 0 bases and J by 1 base, leaving 13 bases between them. The CDR3: CSARDPLTGSNQPQHF. CDR3 bases: TGCAGTGCTAGAGATCCTCTCACGGGGAGCAATCAGCCCCAGCATTTT.

The J gene is TRBJ2-2, the V gene TRBV10-3; D remains ambiguous. The CDR3 has 15 residues. Trimming pared 3 bases from V and 3 bases from J, leaving 11 bases between. The germline CDR1 and CDR2 sequences are ENHRY and SYGVKD. CDR3: CAISEWQADTGELFF. CDR3 coding DNA: TGTGCCATCAGTGAATGGCAGGCCGACACCGGGGAGCTGTTTTTT.

V is TRBV5-1 and J is TRBJ2-3, with TRBD1 identical over 8 bases. The CDR3 totals 17 residues. The ends lost 0 bases at V and 4 bases at J; junction bases unmatched: 10. CDR1 is SGHRS, CDR2 YFSETQ, per germline. CDR3 nucleotides: TGCGCCAGCAGCTTGGTTGGACAGGGAAGGAGAGCAGATACGCAGTATTTT. Its protein product is CASSLVGQGRRADTQYF.

This clonotype was picked up a small number of times. The chain links TRBV7-2 to TRBJ2-3, with a possible D match to TRBD2 (6 bases). The V and J ends lost 4 bases and 2 bases respectively, with 16 bases between them. This CDR3 is 16 amino acids long. CDR1 SGHTA and CDR2 FQGNSA come from the germline V gene. The CDR3 sequence is CASSSSSAAVTDTQYF. CDR3 DNA sequence: TGTGCCAGCAGCTCCTCTAGCGCGGCCGTCACAGATACGCAGTATTTT. Based on the CDR3 plus reference TRBV7-2 and TRBJ2-3, the full variable domain is GAGVSQSPSNKVTEKGKDVELRCDPISGHTALYWYRQSLGQGLEFLIYFQGNSAPDKSGLPSDRFSAERTGGSVSTLTIQRTQQEDSAVYLCASSSSSAAVTDTQYFGPGTRLTVL.

This chain connects TRBV7-2 to TRBJ2-1; 13 nucleotides line up with TRBD2. Germline-derived CDR1 and CDR2 are SGHTA and FQGNSA. Losses at the gene ends were 6 bases for V and 0 bases for J; bases not matched to a gene: 5. This CDR3 has 17 amino acids. The CDR3 loop reads CASSRTSGGRSYNEQFF. The CDR3 DNA is TGTGCCAGCAGTCGGACTAGCGGGGGCCGCTCCTACAATGAGCAGTTCTTC.

There are a few counts of this clonotype. The V and J genes are TRBV20-1 and TRBJ2-7; D gene unclear. CDR3 size: 13 residues. The germline gives CDR1 DFQATT, CDR2 SNEGSKA (reference sequence). V was shortened by 0 bases and J by 12 bases, with 18 bases between the two germline ends. CDR3 residues: CSARDGGSRWGYF. The CDR3, as DNA: TGCAGTGCTAGAGATGGCGGCAGCAGGTGGGGGTACTTC.

This clonotype was counted many times. The rearrangement links TRBV7-2 to TRBJ2-5; D call uncertain. The V gene's germline CDR1 is SGHTA and CDR2 FQGNSA. V lost 4 bases and J 4 bases, leaving 13 bases between the germline ends. CDR3 length: 14 amino acids. The CDR3 sequence: CASSSQASGETQYF. The DNA for the CDR3 is TGTGCCAGCAGCTCGCAGGCGTCTGGAGAGACCCAGTACTTC. The full variable domain, rest sourced from reference TRBV7-2 and TRBJ2-5, is GAGVSQSPSNKVTEKGKDVELRCDPISGHTALYWYRQSLGQGLEFLIYFQGNSAPDKSGLPSDRFSAERTGGSVSTLTIQRTQQEDSAVYLCASSSQASGETQYFGPGTRLLVL.

This clonotype was detected once. The genes are TRBV12-3 or TRBV12-4 and TRBJ2-2; 8 nucleotides agree with TRBD2. The V and J ends lost 6 bases and 7 bases, in that order; junction bases with no gene match: 10. The CDR3 totals 15 residues. The CDR3 region is CASSSTGGFGGELFF. DNA for the CDR3: TGTGCCAGCAGCTCCACGGGGGGGTTTGGCGGGGAGCTGTTTTTT.

V is TRBV12-3 or TRBV12-4 and J is TRBJ2-7, with TRBD2 matching over 10 bases. Unmatched junction bases numbered 4, after V lost 5 bases and J lost 6 bases. This CDR3 region has 13 residues. The CDR3 DNA is TGTGCCAGCAGTCCTAGCGGGAGAGGCGAGCAGTACTTC. Translation gives CASSPSGRGEQYF.

The chain recombines TRBV5-6 with TRBJ2-5; 10 bases align to TRBD2. V was pared by 2 bases and J by 4 bases, with 2 bases of the junction left unmatched. The CDR3 sequence is 14 residues long. The V gene's germline CDR1 is SGHDT and CDR2 YYEEEE. For the CDR3, the DNA is TGTGCCAGCAGCTTAATAGCGGGAGGAGAGACCCAGTACTTC. Protein sequence: CASSLIAGGETQYF. The entire variable domain, with the rest obtained from reference TRBV5-6 and TRBJ2-5, is as follows: DAGVTQSPTHLIKTRGQQVTLRCSPKSGHDTVSWYQQALGQGPQFIFQYYEEEERQRGNFPDRFSGHQFPNYSSELNVNALLLGDSALYLCASSLIAGGETQYFGPGTRLLVL.

The CDR3, as DNA: TGTGCCAGCAGCGGGGGACTAGCGGGGGTCCTGAACACCGGGGAGCTGTTTTTT. Translation gives CASSGGLAGVLNTGELFF. This chain links TRBV5-4 with TRBJ2-2; 14 bases are shared with TRBD2. V shed 4 bases, J shed 1 base, and the junction held 6 bases outside the gene matches. The CDR3 contains 18 residues. Looked up from germline, CDR1 is SGHNT and CDR2 is YYREEE (reference sequence).

This clonotype was observed a handful of times. This rearrangement joins TRBV15 to TRBJ2-7; possible D gene TRBD2, 5 bases. CDR1 is LNHNV and CDR2 is YYDKDF in the germline V gene (reference sequence). Trimming shortened V by 3 bases and J by 0 bases, and 12 bases separated the two germline ends. CDR3 length: 15 residues. Here the CDR3 DNA reads TGTGCCACCAGCAGGGAGGCAAGGAGCTCCTACGAGCAGTACTTC. This gives the protein CATSREARSSYEQYF.

This clonotype was recorded many times. The chain uses TRBV24-1 and TRBJ2-7; maybe TRBD2 (5 bases). This CDR3 has 13 residues. The germline V gene encodes CDR1 KGHDR and CDR2 SFDVKD. The germline V and J ends were trimmed by 3 bases and 3 bases, with 8 bases remaining between them. Here the CDR3 DNA reads TGTGCCACCAGTGATCCAACTAGCTACGAGCAGTACTTC. It encodes CATSDPTSYEQYF.

The CDR3 bases are TGTGCCAGCAGCTTATACAGTCCCGGGGGCTACACCTTC. Its translation is CASSLYSPGGYTF. The V call is TRBV7-9, the J call TRBJ1-2; D remains ambiguous. V lost 2 bases to trimming and J lost 8 bases, with 12 bases between them. Germline values: CDR1 SEHNR, CDR2 FQNEAQ (reference sequence). The CDR3 is 13 amino acids.

This clonotype was observed at least ten times. The rearrangement joins TRBV12-3 or TRBV12-4 to TRBJ2-1; no clear D. The CDR3 runs to 13 residues. V shed 2 bases and J shed 5 bases, with 7 bases lying between them. The CDR3 protein is CASSLPRNNEQFF. The CDR3 DNA reads as TGTGCCAGCAGTTTACCGCGTAACAATGAGCAGTTCTTC.

This clonotype was counted a few times. The chain uses TRBV12-3 or TRBV12-4 and TRBJ2-1; D unclear. CDR3 length: 15 residues. V lost 6 bases, J lost 0 bases, and 12 bases lay in between. The CDR3 DNA is TGTGCCAGCAGGATGACTGCAAACTCCTACAATGAGCAGTTCTTC. It translates to CASRMTANSYNEQFF.

In this sample, this clonotype turned up a few times. The V gene is TRBV4-3, the J gene TRBJ2-1; 7 bases agree with TRBD1. Losses at the gene ends were 1 base for V and 3 bases for J; bases not matched to a gene: 6. CDR1 LGHNA and CDR2 YSLEER come from the germline V gene. The CDR3 sequence is 16 residues long. CDR3 region: CASSQGFTGVYNEQFF. The CDR3 bases are TGCGCCAGCAGCCAAGGGTTTACAGGGGTCTACAATGAGCAGTTCTTC.

In this sample, this clonotype turned up many times. The chain employs TRBV4-3 and TRBJ1-5; TRBD1 might be the D (6 bases). The CDR3 length is 16 residues. Germline loops: CDR1 LGHNA, CDR2 YSLEER. Trimming removed 0 bases from V and 4 bases from J, with 13 bases in between. The CDR3 coding sequence is TGCGCCAGCAGCCAAGAAGCGCAGGGGCGGAATCAGCCCCAGCATTTT. Protein sequence: CASSQEAQGRNQPQHF.

To note about this clonotype: The junction departs from germline at one end; a sequencing error may be responsible. The chain recombines TRBV5-5 with TRBJ2-5, with D unresolved. The CDR3 is 13 amino acids. CDR1 and CDR2 (germline): SGHKS, YYEKEE (reference sequence). The DNA for the CDR3 is TGTGCCATCAGCCCCGGAGCCGGAAAGACCCAGTACTTC. Amino acid sequence: CAISPGAGKTQYF.

This clonotype was found a few times. This chain connects TRBV6-2 or TRBV6-3 to TRBJ2-1; maybe TRBD1 (5 bases). CDR1 is MNHEY and CDR2 is SVGEGT in the germline V gene. This CDR3 comprises 16 residues. Trimming took 7 bases from V and 1 from J, leaving 17 bases between them. The DNA for the CDR3 is TGTGCCAGCATAGGGGATACGGCTGTATCCTACAATGAGCAGTTCTTC. It yields the protein CASIGDTAVSYNEQFF.

This clonotype occurred a few times. The J gene is TRBJ1-6, the V gene TRBV5-1; 7 bases fit TRBD1. The V gene's germline CDR1 is SGHRS and CDR2 YFSETQ. The CDR3 runs 15 residues. The V and J ends lost 4 bases and 7 bases, in that order; junction bases with no gene match: 8. The CDR3 spells CASSRGGTVNSPLHF. The CDR3 DNA reads as TGCGCCAGCAGCCGGGGGGGGACAGTCAATTCACCCCTCCACTTT.

V and J are TRBV20-1 and TRBJ2-1, with TRBD2 matching 9 bases. CDR3 length equals 13 residues. Germline V gives CDR1 DFQATT, CDR2 SNEGSKA (reference sequence). V lost 6 bases to trimming and J lost 6 bases; unmatched junction nucleotides: 6. CDR3 amino acids: CSAHQGLANEQFF. The CDR3 DNA reads as TGCAGTGCCCACCAGGGACTAGCCAATGAGCAGTTCTTC.

The rearrangement links TRBV9 to TRBJ2-3, with 9 bases aligning to TRBD1. After removal of 7 bases from V and 3 bases from J, the junction contained 3 bases not matched to a gene. The germline V gene has CDR1 SGDLS and CDR2 YYNGEE. This CDR3 spans 13 amino acids. CDR3 in DNA: TGTGCCAGCGGGGGACAGGGAACAGATACGCAGTATTTT. It yields the protein CASGGQGTDTQYF.

The sample holds one count of this clonotype. The V gene is TRBV5-5, the J gene TRBJ1-1; D remains ambiguous. The V end was cut by 0 bases, the J end by 11 bases, with 11 bases between. The CDR3 runs 12 residues. Germline lookup yields CDR1 SGHKS and CDR2 YYEKEE (reference sequence). CDR3 region: CASSLEGFRAFF. DNA of the CDR3: TGTGCCAGCAGCTTGGAGGGTTTTCGGGCTTTCTTT.